The clone carrying this T cell receptor beta chain has a count of ten or more. Antigen specificity is unknown. The study made its TCR cDNA through 5'RACE template switching. That step introduced a universal primer site along with UMIs. TCRdb recomputed calls from the 5' RACE reads with MiXCR, one row per CDR3 protein. The sample lists fewer than 100,000 distinct CDR3 sequences; around 5.5% were seen once. These data originate in a study of T cells after yellow fever vaccination. Findings of the study overall: Booster samples showed a return of most primary-vaccination clones (roughly 96% CD4, approximately 88% CD8). The appearance of a small share of clonotypes in both CD4 and CD8 compartments was observed.

V dropped 3 bases and J dropped 6; count of bases not matched to a gene: 17. The germline V gene has CDR1 SGHTA and CDR2 FQGTGA. CDR3 length equals 18 residues. The receptor was derived from a man aged 18 to 29 who received the YFV17D yellow fever vaccine. The sample consisted of CD8+ T cells sorted from PBMCs, taken 10 days after the yellow fever booster vaccination. V usage is TRBV7-3 and J usage is TRBJ2-3, with 8 nucleotides matching TRBD2. CDR3 nucleotides: TGTGCCAGCAGCTTCGTAGAGTTAGGTAGCGGGGAGACCGATACGCAGTATTTT. It encodes CASSFVELGSGETDTQYF.